This T cell receptor (beta chain) is from a study of cytomegalovirus exposure and HLA in healthy donors. 60 Vbeta and 13 Jbeta primers were used in PCR. Clones were sequenced by immunoSEQ multiplex PCR, and TCRdb holds only the in-frame ones, with some missing. The data contain about 160,000 clones, 65% to 85% of them singletons. Deletions cut 8 bases from V and 5 bases from J, with 15 bases between. This CDR3 comprises 14 residues. Germline V gives CDR1 WNHNN, CDR2 SYGVQD (reference sequence). Sequencing used PBMCs. This TCR came from a man aged 55 to 69 in good health and CMV-seronegative. V usage is TRBV10-1 and J usage is TRBJ2-2; D might be TRBD1 (7 bases). The CDR3 DNA reads TGCGCCAGCTCCAACCAGGGGGGAACCGGGGAGCTGTTTTTT. Amino acid sequence: CASSNQGGTGELFF.